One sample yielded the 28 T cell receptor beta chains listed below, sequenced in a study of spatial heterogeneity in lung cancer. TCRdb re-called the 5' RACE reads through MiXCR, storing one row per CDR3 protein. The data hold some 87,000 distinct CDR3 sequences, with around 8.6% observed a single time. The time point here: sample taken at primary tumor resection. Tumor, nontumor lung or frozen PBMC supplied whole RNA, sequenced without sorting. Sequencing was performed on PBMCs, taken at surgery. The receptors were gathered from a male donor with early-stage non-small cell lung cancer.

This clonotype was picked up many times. The CDR3 DNA reads as TGTGCCAGCAGTGAATACGGGAACACCGGGGAGCTGTTTTTT. Translated, it gives CASSEYGNTGELFF. The chain combines TRBV25-1 with TRBJ2-2; unclear D gene. V lost 0 bases and J lost 1, with 3 bases in between. The CDR3 contains 14 residues. Germline CDR1 is MGHDK and CDR2 is SYGVNS.

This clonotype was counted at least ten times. This CDR3 reads CASSSAGVYEQYF. The CDR3 DNA reads as TGTGCCAGCAGCTCGGCGGGGGTATACGAGCAGTACTTC. The chain links TRBV5-4 to TRBJ2-7; TRBD2 agrees at 7 bases. V shed 3 bases and J 4 bases; nucleotides not matched to a gene: 4. Germline CDR1 is SGHNT and CDR2 is YYREEE (reference sequence). CDR3 length equals 13 residues.

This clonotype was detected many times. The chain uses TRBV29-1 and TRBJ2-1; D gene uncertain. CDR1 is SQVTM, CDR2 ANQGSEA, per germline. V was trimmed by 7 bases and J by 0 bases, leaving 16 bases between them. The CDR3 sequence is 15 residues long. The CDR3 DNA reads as TGCAGCGCCCTCGGTGAGTCCAGCTCCTACAATGAGCAGTTCTTC. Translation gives CSALGESSSYNEQFF.

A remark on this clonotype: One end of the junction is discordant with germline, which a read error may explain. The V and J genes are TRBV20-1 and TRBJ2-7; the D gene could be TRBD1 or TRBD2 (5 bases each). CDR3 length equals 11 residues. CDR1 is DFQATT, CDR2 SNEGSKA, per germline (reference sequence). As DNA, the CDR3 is TGCAGTGCTAGGGCCCCTCCGGGGCAACACTTC. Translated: CSARAPPGQHF.

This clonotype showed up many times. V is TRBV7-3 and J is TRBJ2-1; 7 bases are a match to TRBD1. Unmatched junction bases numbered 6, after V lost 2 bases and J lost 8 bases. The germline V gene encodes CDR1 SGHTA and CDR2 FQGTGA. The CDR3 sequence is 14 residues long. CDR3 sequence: CASSLRGGLDEQFF. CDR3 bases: TGTGCCAGCAGCTTACGAGGGGGCCTTGATGAGCAGTTCTTC.

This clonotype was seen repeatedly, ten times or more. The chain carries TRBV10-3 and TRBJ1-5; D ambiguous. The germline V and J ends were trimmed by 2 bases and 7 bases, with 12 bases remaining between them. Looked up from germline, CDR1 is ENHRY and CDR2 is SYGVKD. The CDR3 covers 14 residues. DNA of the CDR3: TGTGCCATCAGTGAGGTTCAGGCGCGCCAGCCCCAGCATTTT. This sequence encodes CAISEVQARQPQHF.

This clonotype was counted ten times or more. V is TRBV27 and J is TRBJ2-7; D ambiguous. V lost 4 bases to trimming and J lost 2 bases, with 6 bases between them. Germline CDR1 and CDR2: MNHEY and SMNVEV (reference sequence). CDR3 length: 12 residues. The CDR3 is CASSSNPYEQYF. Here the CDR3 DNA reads TGTGCCAGCAGTTCGAATCCCTACGAGCAGTACTTC.

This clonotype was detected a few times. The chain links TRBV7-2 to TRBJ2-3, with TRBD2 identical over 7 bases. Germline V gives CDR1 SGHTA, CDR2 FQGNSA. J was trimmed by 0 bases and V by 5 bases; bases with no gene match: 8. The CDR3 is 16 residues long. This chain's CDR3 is CASSPRGGYSTDTQYF. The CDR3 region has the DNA TGTGCCAGCAGCCCTCGCGGGGGATATAGCACAGATACGCAGTATTTT.

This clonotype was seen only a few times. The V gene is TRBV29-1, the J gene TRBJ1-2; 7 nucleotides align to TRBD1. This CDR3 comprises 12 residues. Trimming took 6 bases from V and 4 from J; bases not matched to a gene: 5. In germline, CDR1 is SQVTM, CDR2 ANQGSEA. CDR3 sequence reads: CSVETGRYGYTF. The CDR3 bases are TGCAGCGTAGAGACAGGGCGCTATGGCTACACCTTC.

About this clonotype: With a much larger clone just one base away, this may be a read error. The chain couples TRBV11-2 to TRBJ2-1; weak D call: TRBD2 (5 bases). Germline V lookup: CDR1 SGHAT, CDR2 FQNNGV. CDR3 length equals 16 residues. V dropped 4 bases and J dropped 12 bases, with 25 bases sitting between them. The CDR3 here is CASSSDRPSFSIVQFF. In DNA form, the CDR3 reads TGTGCCAGCAGCTCAGATAGACCTAGCTTCTCCATAGTGCAGTTCTTC.

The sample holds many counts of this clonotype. The CDR3 is CSVTDWSTDTQYF. The DNA for the CDR3 is TGCAGCGTTACCGACTGGAGCACAGATACGCAGTATTTT. The chain is built from TRBV29-1 and TRBJ2-3; D gene uncertain. Deletions cut 5 bases from V and 0 bases from J, with 9 bases between. The CDR3 is 13 amino acids. Germline loops: CDR1 SQVTM, CDR2 ANQGSEA.

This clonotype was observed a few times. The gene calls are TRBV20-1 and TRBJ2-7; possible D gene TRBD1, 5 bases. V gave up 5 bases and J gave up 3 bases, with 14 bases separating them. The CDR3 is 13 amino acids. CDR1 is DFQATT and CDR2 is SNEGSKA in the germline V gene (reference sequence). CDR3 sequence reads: CSALPGHRYEQYF. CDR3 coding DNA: TGCAGTGCTCTACCCGGACACCGCTACGAGCAGTACTTC.

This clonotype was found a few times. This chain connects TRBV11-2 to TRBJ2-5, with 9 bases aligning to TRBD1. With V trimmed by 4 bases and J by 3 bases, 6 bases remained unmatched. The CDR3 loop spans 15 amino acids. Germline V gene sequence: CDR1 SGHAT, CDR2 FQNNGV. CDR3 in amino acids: CASSSTGGGKETQYF. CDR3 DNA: TGTGCCAGCAGCTCGACAGGGGGTGGGAAAGAGACCCAGTACTTC. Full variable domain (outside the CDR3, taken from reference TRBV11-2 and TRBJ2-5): EAGVAQSPRYKIIEKRQSVAFWCNPISGHATLYWYQQILGQGPKLLIQFQNNGVVDDSQLPKDRFSAERLKGVDSTLKIQPAKLEDSAVYLCASSSTGGGKETQYFGPGTRLLVL.

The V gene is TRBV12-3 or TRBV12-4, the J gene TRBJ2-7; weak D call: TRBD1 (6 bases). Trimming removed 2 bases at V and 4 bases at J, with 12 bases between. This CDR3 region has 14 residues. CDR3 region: CASSLQGNTYEQYF. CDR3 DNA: TGTGCCAGCAGTTTACAGGGGAACACGTACGAGCAGTACTTC.

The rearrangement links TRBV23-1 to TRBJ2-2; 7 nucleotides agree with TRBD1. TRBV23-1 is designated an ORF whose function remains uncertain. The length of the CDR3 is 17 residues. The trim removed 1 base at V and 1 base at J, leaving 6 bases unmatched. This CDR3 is CASSQLVGDRNTGELFF. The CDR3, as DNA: TGCGCCAGCAGTCAATTAGTAGGGGACAGGAACACCGGGGAGCTGTTTTTT.

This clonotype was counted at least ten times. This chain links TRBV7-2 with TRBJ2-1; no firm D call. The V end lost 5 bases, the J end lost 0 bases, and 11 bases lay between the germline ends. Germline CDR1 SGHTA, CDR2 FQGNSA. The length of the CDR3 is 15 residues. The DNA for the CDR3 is TGTGCCAGCAGCCGCCGTCGGAGCTCCTACAATGAGCAGTTCTTC. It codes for CASSRRRSSYNEQFF.

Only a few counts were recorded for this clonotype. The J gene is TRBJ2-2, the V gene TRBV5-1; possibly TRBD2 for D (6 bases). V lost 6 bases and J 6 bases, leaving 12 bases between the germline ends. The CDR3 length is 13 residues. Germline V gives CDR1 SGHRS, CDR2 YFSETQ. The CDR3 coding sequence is TGCGCCAGCACCCGCTGGGGGGCCGGGGAGCTGTTTTTT. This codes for CASTRWGAGELFF.

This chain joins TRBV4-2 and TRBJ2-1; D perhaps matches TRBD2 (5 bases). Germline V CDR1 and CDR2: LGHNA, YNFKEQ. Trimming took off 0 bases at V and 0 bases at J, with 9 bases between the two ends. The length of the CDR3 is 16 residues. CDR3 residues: CASSQERAVSYNEQFF. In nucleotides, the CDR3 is TGTGCCAGCAGCCAAGAACGAGCGGTCTCCTACAATGAGCAGTTCTTC.

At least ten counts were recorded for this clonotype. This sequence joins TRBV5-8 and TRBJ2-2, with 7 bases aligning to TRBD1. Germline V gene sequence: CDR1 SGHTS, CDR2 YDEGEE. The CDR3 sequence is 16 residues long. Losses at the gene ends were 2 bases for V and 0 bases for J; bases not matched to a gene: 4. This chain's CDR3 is CASSFRDSANTGELFF. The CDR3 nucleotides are TGTGCCAGCAGCTTCCGGGACAGTGCGAACACCGGGGAGCTGTTTTTT.

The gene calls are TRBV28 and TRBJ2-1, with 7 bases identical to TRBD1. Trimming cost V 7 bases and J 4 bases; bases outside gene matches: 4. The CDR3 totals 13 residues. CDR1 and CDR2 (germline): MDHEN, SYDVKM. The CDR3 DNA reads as TGTGCCAGCATAGAGACAGGGTACAATGAGCAGTTCTTC. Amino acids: CASIETGYNEQFF.

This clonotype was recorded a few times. The CDR3 nucleotides are TGTGCCAGCAGTTCCGGACTACACCTAACGGAGCAGTACTTC. This codes for CASSSGLHLTEQYF. V gene TRBV28 combines with J gene TRBJ2-7, with TRBD2 as a possible D gene (6 bases). Germline V gene lookup returns CDR1 MDHEN and CDR2 SYDVKM. V was pared by 4 bases and J by 7 bases, with 17 bases between. The CDR3 is made up of 14 amino acids.

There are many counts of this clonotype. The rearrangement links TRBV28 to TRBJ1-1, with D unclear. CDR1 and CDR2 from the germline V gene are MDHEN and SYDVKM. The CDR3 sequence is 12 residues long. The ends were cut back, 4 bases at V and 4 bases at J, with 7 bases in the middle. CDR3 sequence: CASSSIGTEAFF. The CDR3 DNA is TGTGCCAGCAGTTCCATCGGCACTGAAGCTTTCTTT.

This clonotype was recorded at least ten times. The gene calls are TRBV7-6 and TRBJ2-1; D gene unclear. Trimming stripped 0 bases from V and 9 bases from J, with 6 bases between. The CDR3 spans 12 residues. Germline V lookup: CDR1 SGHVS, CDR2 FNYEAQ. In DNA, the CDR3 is TGTGCCAGCAGCTTAGCAGGGTTTGAGCAGTTCTTC. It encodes CASSLAGFEQFF.

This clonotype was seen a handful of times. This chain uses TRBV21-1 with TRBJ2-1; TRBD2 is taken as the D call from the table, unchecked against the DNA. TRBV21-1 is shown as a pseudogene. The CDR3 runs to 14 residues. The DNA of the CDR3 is TGTGCCAGCAGCAAAGTGGGAGGAGTAACGGAGCAGTTCTTC. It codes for CASSKVGGVTEQFF.

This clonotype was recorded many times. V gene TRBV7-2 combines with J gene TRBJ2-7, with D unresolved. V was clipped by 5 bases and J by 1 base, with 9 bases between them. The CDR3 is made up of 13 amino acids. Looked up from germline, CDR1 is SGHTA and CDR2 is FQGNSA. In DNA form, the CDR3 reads TGTGCCAGCAGCCGGAGCCTGTCCTACGAGCAGTACTTC. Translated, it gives CASSRSLSYEQYF.

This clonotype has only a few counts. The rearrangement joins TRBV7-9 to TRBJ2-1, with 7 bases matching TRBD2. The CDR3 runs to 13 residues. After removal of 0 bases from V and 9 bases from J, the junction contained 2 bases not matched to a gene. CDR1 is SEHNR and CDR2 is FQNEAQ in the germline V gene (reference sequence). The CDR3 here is CASSLAGGSEQFF. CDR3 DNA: TGTGCCAGCAGCTTAGCAGGCGGGAGTGAGCAGTTCTTC.

CDR3 bases: TGTGCCAGCAGCCCCCCTACAGTAGGGTGGACCGGGGAGCTGTTTTTT. This encodes CASSPPTVGWTGELFF. The V and J genes are TRBV3-1 and TRBJ2-2; the D is unclear. Trimming pared 4 bases from V and 5 bases from J, leaving 17 bases between. The CDR3 consists of 16 residues. Germline CDR1 is LGHDT and CDR2 is YNNKEL (reference sequence). The whole variable domain, remainder taken from reference TRBV3-1 and TRBJ2-2, is DTAVSQTPKYLVTQMGNDKSIKCEQNLGHDTMYWYKQDSKKFLKIMFSYNNKELIINETVPNRFSPKSPDKAHLNLHINSLELGDSAVYFCASSPPTVGWTGELFFGEGSRLTVL.

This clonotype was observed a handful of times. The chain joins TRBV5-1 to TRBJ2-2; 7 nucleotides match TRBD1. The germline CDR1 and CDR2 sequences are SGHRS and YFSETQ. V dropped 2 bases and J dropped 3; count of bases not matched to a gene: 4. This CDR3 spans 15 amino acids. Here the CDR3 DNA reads TGCGCCAGCAGCTTTACAGGGGCTGACACCGGGGAGCTGTTTTTT. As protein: CASSFTGADTGELFF.